A single sample gave rise to the 24 T cell receptor beta chains below, sequenced in a study of metastatic and nonmetastatic thyroid tumors. TCRdb re-analyzed the PCR reads through MiXCR. Found here are around 70,000 clones, roughly 18% of them singletons; the top ten hold about 13%. Patients had received no treatment of any kind before thyroid surgery. Sample: blood. Source of these receptors: a female donor with papillary thyroid cancer or a benign thyroid nodule (not recorded which). Some clones in this sample may be carry-over from other donors' samples.

This clone appeared a single time. The CDR3 loop reads CASRLTSGHYNEQFF. The CDR3 DNA reads TGTGCCAGCAGGTTGACTAGCGGACACTACAATGAGCAGTTCTTC. The chain combines TRBV7-8 with TRBJ2-1; 9 bases match TRBD2. Germline V CDR1 and CDR2: SGHVS, FQNEAQ. The CDR3 loop spans 15 amino acids. The junction had 6 bases not matched to a gene; V was cut back by 6 bases and J by 3 bases.

The rearrangement uses TRBV18 and TRBJ1-5, with 7 bases aligning to TRBD1. This CDR3 is 14 amino acids long. V was pared by 3 bases and J by 5 bases, with 4 bases of the junction left unmatched. Germline V gives CDR1 KGHSH, CDR2 LQKENI. The DNA for the CDR3 is TGTGCCAGCTCACCGAACAGGGGTCATCAGCCCCAGCATTTT. Translated, it gives CASSPNRGHQPQHF.

The rearrangement joins TRBV12-3 or TRBV12-4 to TRBJ1-5; D uncertain. The germline V and J ends were trimmed by 10 bases and 2 bases, with 15 bases remaining between them. The CDR3 sequence is 14 residues long. This CDR3 is CAIIFRHGNQPQHF. In nucleotides, the CDR3 is TGTGCCATCATTTTTAGACACGGCAATCAGCCCCAGCATTTT.

This clone was seen at least ten times. This chain links TRBV28 with TRBJ1-5; possibly TRBD1 for D (5 bases). The CDR3 loop spans 14 amino acids. V lost 6 bases to trimming and J lost 2 bases, with 11 bases between them. Germline V CDR1 and CDR2: MDHEN, SYDVKM. The chain's CDR3 is CASSSRVGNQPQHF. CDR3 coding DNA: TGTGCCAGCAGCAGCAGGGTTGGCAATCAGCCCCAGCATTTT. The entire variable domain, with the rest obtained from reference TRBV28 and TRBJ1-5, is as follows: DVKVTQSSRYLVKRTGEKVFLECVQDMDHENMFWYRQDPGLGLRLIYFSYDVKMKEKGDIPEGYSVSREKKERFSLILESASTNQTSMYLCASSSRVGNQPQHFGDGTRLSIL.

This clone was detected only a few times. The J gene is TRBJ2-7, the V gene TRBV27; 9 positions agree with TRBD1. The CDR3 loop spans 15 amino acids. Germline V gene data show CDR1 as MNHEY and CDR2 as SMNVEV (reference sequence). J was trimmed by 2 bases and V by 2 bases; bases with no gene match: 4. This CDR3 reads CASSLTGQGAYEQYF. As DNA, the CDR3 is TGTGCCAGCAGTTTAACGGGACAGGGCGCCTACGAGCAGTACTTC.

Ten or more counts support this clone. This rearrangement joins TRBV6-1 to TRBJ2-1; 9 nucleotides match TRBD1. The CDR3 length is 13 residues. Trimming at V came to 5 bases and at J to 7 bases, leaving 3 bases not matched to a gene. Germline V CDR1 and CDR2: MNHNS, SASEGT. CDR3 coding DNA: TGTGCCAGCAGTAGGGACAGGGTTAATGAGCAGTTCTTC. This codes for CASSRDRVNEQFF.

There are many counts of this clone. The rearrangement links TRBV20-1 to TRBJ2-7; D is possibly TRBD2 (5 bases). V shed 0 bases and J shed 2 bases, with 11 bases lying between them. The CDR3 covers 14 residues. Germline V gene lookup returns CDR1 DFQATT and CDR2 SNEGSKA (reference sequence). CDR3 sequence: CSARELEGTYEQYF. The DNA for the CDR3 is TGCAGTGCTAGAGAACTAGAGGGTACCTACGAGCAGTACTTC.

This clone showed up many times. The genes are TRBV12-3 or TRBV12-4 and TRBJ2-1, with D perhaps TRBD1 or TRBD2 (7 bases each). Trimming removed 7 bases from V and 6 bases from J, with 16 bases in between. This CDR3 region has 14 residues. The CDR3 DNA reads TGTGCCAGCACAGCGGGACAGAACCTCAATGAGCAGTTCTTC. This codes for CASTAGQNLNEQFF.

This clone was counted many times. The chain has TRBV18 and TRBJ2-5; the D gene is possibly TRBD1 (5 bases). The CDR3 runs to 14 residues. Germline V gene sequence: CDR1 KGHSH, CDR2 LQKENI. V was trimmed by 10 bases and J by 3 bases, leaving 18 bases between them. CDR3 protein: CATPPRVWEETQYF. DNA for the CDR3: TGTGCCACCCCCCCCAGGGTCTGGGAAGAGACCCAGTACTTC.

CDR3 in DNA: TGTGCCAGCAGCTTGGACCCCGGGGGCGATCAGCCCCAGCATTTT. This gives the protein CASSLDPGGDQPQHF. This chain links TRBV5-8 with TRBJ1-5, with D perhaps matching TRBD1 (6 bases). CDR1 and CDR2 from the germline V gene are SGHTS and YDEGEE. V lost 0 bases and J 5 bases, leaving 12 bases between the germline ends. This CDR3 is built from 15 residues.

This clone was observed at least ten times. The chain joins TRBV20-1 to TRBJ1-2; weak D call: TRBD1 (5 bases). Trimming removed 5 bases from V and 10 bases from J, with 17 bases in between. This CDR3 is built from 12 residues. Germline loops: CDR1 DFQATT, CDR2 SNEGSKA (reference sequence). The CDR3 loop is CSALSQGTDYTF. CDR3 DNA sequence: TGCAGTGCTCTCAGTCAGGGAACGGACTACACCTTC.

Many counts were recorded for this clone. This CDR3 is also generated by other DNA sequences in the sample. The chain combines TRBV3-1 with TRBJ2-7, with D perhaps matching TRBD1 (5 bases). CDR1 is LGHDT and CDR2 is YNNKEL in the germline V gene (reference sequence). V was cut by 4 bases and J by 4 bases, with 11 bases left in between. The CDR3 runs to 13 residues. As DNA, the CDR3 is TGTGCCAGCAGCCTCCAGGGTTCGTACGAGCAGTACTTC. It specifies CASSLQGSYEQYF.

This clone has a count of ten or more. V and J are TRBV6-1 and TRBJ2-4; TRBD2 aligns across 9 bases. With V trimmed by 4 bases and J by 8 bases, 6 bases remained unmatched. Germline CDR1 is MNHNS and CDR2 is SASEGT. CDR3 length equals 14 residues. CDR3 sequence (DNA): TGTGCCAGCAGTGCTAGCGGGACGGGGGACATTCAGTACTTC. Protein product: CASSASGTGDIQYF.

The V and J genes are TRBV20-1 and TRBJ2-5; TRBD1 matches at 9 bases. V gave up 6 bases and J gave up 5 bases; unmatched junction bases: 7. The CDR3 is 13 residues long. Per germline, CDR1 DFQATT and CDR2 SNEGSKA (reference sequence). In DNA form, the CDR3 reads TGCAGTGCCCAGGGACAGGGACATGAGACCCAGTACTTC. It is translated as CSAQGQGHETQYF.

Here the CDR3 DNA reads TGTGCCAGCAGCTTAATCGGGGGTCAAGACAATGAGCAGTTCTTC. This encodes CASSLIGGQDNEQFF. The chain joins TRBV7-3 to TRBJ2-1, with D possibly being TRBD2 (6 bases). Germline CDR1 and CDR2: SGHTA and FQGTGA. The CDR3 has 15 amino acids. V was cut by 1 base and J by 5 bases, with 12 bases left in between.

This clone was counted many times. The chain links TRBV5-1 to TRBJ2-7, with TRBD1 identical over 8 bases. V dropped 3 bases and J dropped 5; count of bases not matched to a gene: 7. The germline gives CDR1 SGHRS, CDR2 YFSETQ. The CDR3 length is 14 residues. The CDR3 bases are TGCGCCAGCAGCTCCCGAGACAGGGGAGACGAGCAGTACTTC. It is translated as CASSSRDRGDEQYF.

V gene TRBV11-2 combines with J gene TRBJ1-3; D gene unclear. Trimming removed 5 bases at V and 3 bases at J, with 11 bases between. The CDR3 is 14 residues long. Germline V gene lookup returns CDR1 SGHAT and CDR2 FQNNGV. CDR3 nucleotides: TGTGCCAGCAGCAAAGGTGGAAGTGGAAACACCATATATTTT. Amino acid sequence: CASSKGGSGNTIYF. The full variable domain, completed using reference TRBV11-2 and TRBJ1-3, is EAGVAQSPRYKIIEKRQSVAFWCNPISGHATLYWYQQILGQGPKLLIQFQNNGVVDDSQLPKDRFSAERLKGVDSTLKIQPAKLEDSAVYLCASSKGGSGNTIYFGEGSWLTVV.

At least ten counts were recorded for this clone. J is TRBJ2-2 and V is TRBV12-3 or TRBV12-4; D could derive from TRBD1 or TRBD2 (6 bases each). Trimming stripped 6 bases from V and 6 bases from J, with 20 bases between. This CDR3 has 16 amino acids. This CDR3 is CASRLGAGLKAGELFF. The CDR3 DNA reads TGTGCCAGCAGATTGGGGGCGGGGCTAAAAGCCGGGGAGCTGTTTTTT.

The genes are TRBV5-1 and TRBJ1-2; no definite D call. In germline, CDR1 is SGHRS, CDR2 YFSETQ. The CDR3 loop spans 15 amino acids. The germline V and J ends were trimmed by 3 bases and 2 bases, with 14 bases remaining between them. The chain's CDR3 is CASSSTEAANYGYTF. Here the CDR3 DNA reads TGCGCCAGCAGCTCTACTGAGGCAGCGAACTATGGCTACACCTTC.

V usage is TRBV10-3 and J usage is TRBJ1-1, with TRBD1 identical over 7 bases. Trimming took 0 bases from V and 1 from J; bases not matched to a gene: 8. This CDR3 is 17 amino acids long. Looked up from germline, CDR1 is ENHRY and CDR2 is SYGVKD. In DNA, the CDR3 is TGTGCCATCAGTGAGTCCCGGACAGGCCTAGGGAACACTGAAGCTTTCTTT. Translated: CAISESRTGLGNTEAFF.

This clone was found many times. This rearrangement joins TRBV6-5 to TRBJ2-2; the D is unclear. This CDR3 spans 15 amino acids. The germline gives CDR1 MNHEY, CDR2 SVGAGI. V lost 0 bases and J 4 bases, leaving 9 bases between the germline ends. The CDR3 loop is CASSYSSWGTGELFF. The CDR3 nucleotides read TGTGCCAGCAGTTACTCGAGCTGGGGCACCGGGGAGCTGTTTTTT.

This clone was seen a few times. The chain carries TRBV5-1 and TRBJ2-7, with 14 bases identical to TRBD2. Germline trimming cut 4 bases from V and 6 bases from J; bases unmatched to any gene: 12. CDR1 is SGHRS and CDR2 is YFSETQ in the germline V gene. The CDR3 has 17 residues. The DNA for the CDR3 is TGCGCCAGCAGCCCCGGACTAGCGGGAGGAAAACGTCGCGAGCAGTACTTC. The encoded protein is CASSPGLAGGKRREQYF. The variable domain in full, with the rest retrieved from reference TRBV5-1 and TRBJ2-7, is KAGVTQTPRYLIKTRGQQVTLSCSPISGHRSVSWYQQTPGQGLQFLFEYFSETQRNKGNFPGRFSGRQFSNSRSEMNVSTLELGDSALYLCASSPGLAGGKRREQYFGPGTRLTVT.

This clone occurred many times. The DNA for the CDR3 is TGTGCCAGCAGCCAAGATTCCGGGACTAGCGGCTACGAGCAGTACTTC. Translated, it gives CASSQDSGTSGYEQYF. The V call is TRBV4-2, the J call TRBJ2-7; 11 nucleotides align to TRBD2. CDR3 length: 16 amino acids. The germline V gene encodes CDR1 LGHNA and CDR2 YNFKEQ. Trimming cost V 0 bases and J 3 bases; bases outside gene matches: 4.

This clone was detected a few times. At one end the junction does not follow the germline gene, possibly because of a read error. The rearrangement links TRBV27 to TRBJ1-5, with TRBD1 as a possible D gene (6 bases). The CDR3 covers 14 residues. Germline-derived CDR1 and CDR2 are MNHEY and SMNVEV (reference sequence). CDR3 nucleotide sequence: TGTGCCAGCAGTGCCCAGGACAGTCTTCAGCCACAGCATTTT. This codes for CASSAQDSLQPQHF.